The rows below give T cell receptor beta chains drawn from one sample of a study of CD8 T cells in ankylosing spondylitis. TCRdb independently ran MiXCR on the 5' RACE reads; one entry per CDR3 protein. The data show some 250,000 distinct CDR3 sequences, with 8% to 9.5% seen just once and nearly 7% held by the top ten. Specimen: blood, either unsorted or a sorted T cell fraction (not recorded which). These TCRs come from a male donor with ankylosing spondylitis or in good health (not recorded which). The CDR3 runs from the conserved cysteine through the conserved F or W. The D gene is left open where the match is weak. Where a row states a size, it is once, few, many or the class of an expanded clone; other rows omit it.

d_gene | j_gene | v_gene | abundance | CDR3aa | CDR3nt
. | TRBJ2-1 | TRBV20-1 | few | CSARVLGGRNEQFF | TGCAGTGCTAGAGTCTTGGGGGGCCGGAATGAGCAGTTCTTC
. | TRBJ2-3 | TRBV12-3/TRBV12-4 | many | CASSPRLSTDTQYF | TGTGCCAGCAGTCCCAGACTCAGCACAGATACGCAGTATTTT
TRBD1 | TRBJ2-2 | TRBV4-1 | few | CASSQWDRGTLQTGELFF | TGCGCCAGCAGCCAGTGGGACAGGGGAACCCTCCAAACCGGGGAGCTGTTTTTT
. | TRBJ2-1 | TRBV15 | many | CATSRDGASSYNEQFF | TGTGCCACCAGCAGAGATGGGGCCAGCTCCTACAATGAGCAGTTCTTC
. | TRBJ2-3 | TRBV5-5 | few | CASSYDHRTDTQYF | TGTGCCAGCAGCTATGACCATCGCACAGATACGCAGTATTTT
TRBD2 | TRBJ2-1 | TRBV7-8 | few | CASSLGLAGGSSYNEQFF | TGTGCCAGCAGCTTAGGACTAGCGGGAGGATCCTCCTACAATGAGCAGTTCTTC
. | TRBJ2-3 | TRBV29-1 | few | CSVYPVGASDTQYF | TGCAGCGTTTACCCTGTGGGGGCATCGGATACGCAGTATTTT
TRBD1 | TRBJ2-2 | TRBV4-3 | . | CASSQEDRGGTAELFF | TGCGCCAGCAGCCAAGAAGACAGGGGGGGCACCGCGGAGCTGTTTTTT
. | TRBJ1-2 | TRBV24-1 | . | CATSGLLSTATWGGPTIGYTF | TGTGCCACCAGTGGTCTCCTGTCGACAGCCACATGGGGAGGGCCAACCATTGGCTACACCTTC
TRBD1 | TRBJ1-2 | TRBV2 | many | CASRALGQTANYGYTF | TGTGCCAGCAGGGCCTTGGGACAGACGGCTAACTATGGCTACACCTTC
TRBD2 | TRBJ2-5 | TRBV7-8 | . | CASQRGGEYQETQYF | TGTGCCAGCCAGCGCGGGGGGGAGTACCAAGAGACCCAGTACTTC
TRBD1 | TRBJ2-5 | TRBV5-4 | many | CASSLAGQGVETQYF | TGTGCCAGCAGCTTGGCGGGACAGGGAGTAGAGACCCAGTACTTC
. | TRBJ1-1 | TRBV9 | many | CASSSGFTEAFF | TGTGCCAGCAGCTCGGGGTTCACTGAAGCTTTCTTT
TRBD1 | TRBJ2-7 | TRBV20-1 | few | CSAQKGGRSYEQYF | TGCAGTGCCCAAAAAGGGGGCAGATCCTACGAGCAGTACTTC
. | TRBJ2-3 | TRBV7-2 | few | CASSLWGETDTQYF | TGTGCCAGCAGCTTATGGGGGGAAACAGATACGCAGTATTTT
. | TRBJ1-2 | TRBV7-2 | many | CASTPARENGYTF | TGTGCCAGCACCCCTGCCAGGGAGAATGGCTACACCTTC
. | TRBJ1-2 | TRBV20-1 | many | CSARDRTENYGYTF | TGCAGTGCTAGAGATCGGACAGAAAACTATGGCTACACCTTC
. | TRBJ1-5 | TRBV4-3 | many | CASSQGGGEAQPQHF | TGCGCCAGCAGCCAAGGGGGAGGCGAAGCTCAGCCCCAGCATTTT
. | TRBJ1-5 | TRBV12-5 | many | CASGLGPNQPQHF | TGTGCTAGTGGTTTGGGCCCCAATCAGCCCCAGCATTTT
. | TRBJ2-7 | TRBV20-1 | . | CSARIRNLGYEQYF | TGCAGTGCTAGAATACGGAATCTGGGCTACGAGCAGTACTTC
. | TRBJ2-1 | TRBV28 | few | CASSHRDGPYNEQFF | TGTGCCAGCAGTCACCGGGACGGACCCTACAATGAGCAGTTCTTC
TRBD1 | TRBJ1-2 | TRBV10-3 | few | CAISESRQGVVNYGYTF | TGTGCCATCAGTGAGTCTCGTCAGGGGGTAGTTAACTATGGCTACACCTTC
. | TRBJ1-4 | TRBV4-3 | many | CASSQAVATNEKLFF | TGCGCCAGCAGCCAAGCGGTTGCAACTAATGAAAAACTGTTTTTT
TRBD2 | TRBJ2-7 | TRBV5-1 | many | CASSLSAGGPTEQYF | TGCGCCAGCAGCTTGTCGGCGGGAGGACCAACCGAGCAGTACTTC
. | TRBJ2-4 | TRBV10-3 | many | CAISESGVLAKNIQYF | TGTGCCATCAGTGAGTCGGGGGTATTAGCCAAAAACATTCAGTACTTC
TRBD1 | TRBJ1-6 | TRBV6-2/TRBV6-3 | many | CASSQDRNNSPLHF | TGTGCCAGCAGCCAGGACAGGAACAATTCACCCCTCCACTTT